This TCR beta chain was documented in a study of molecular identifiers for immune sequencing clone quantification. Study-wide results and caveats: Over 97% of effector molecules, yet under 1% of naive-cell molecules, were held by clones above 20 RNA copies.

The sample holds one count of this clonotype. The antigen is undetermined. Just one base apart from a much larger clone, this may be a read error. Using 10%, 30% or 50% RNA, naive CD8 libraries were derived from around 20,000 to 1,000,000 sorted cells. Sorting recovered naive CD8 T cells on a CD8+CD4-CCR7+CD45RA+ profile. The CDR3 has 15 amino acids. Germline V gives CDR1 DFQATT, CDR2 SNEGSKA (reference sequence). In preparing bulk TCR libraries, previously described methods and listed TCR primers were used. TCRdb re-derived calls from the PCR reads in MiXCR, one entry per CDR3 protein. The table shows approximately 590,000 distinct CDR3 sequences, with about 25% occurring only once.

The sample consisted of naive CD8+ T cells from blood, with Jurkat cell RNA spiked in. Indicated subset: FACS-sorted CD8+CD4-CCR7+CD45RA+ naive T cells. The rearrangement links TRBV20-1 to TRBJ1-1; D remains unclear. The TCR comes from a human donor in good health. Some libraries in this study had Jurkat cell RNA spiked in. CDR3 coding DNA: TGCGGTGCTAGAGATATTAGGGCCTCGTACACTGAAGCTTTCTTT. It is translated as CGARDIRASYTEAFF.